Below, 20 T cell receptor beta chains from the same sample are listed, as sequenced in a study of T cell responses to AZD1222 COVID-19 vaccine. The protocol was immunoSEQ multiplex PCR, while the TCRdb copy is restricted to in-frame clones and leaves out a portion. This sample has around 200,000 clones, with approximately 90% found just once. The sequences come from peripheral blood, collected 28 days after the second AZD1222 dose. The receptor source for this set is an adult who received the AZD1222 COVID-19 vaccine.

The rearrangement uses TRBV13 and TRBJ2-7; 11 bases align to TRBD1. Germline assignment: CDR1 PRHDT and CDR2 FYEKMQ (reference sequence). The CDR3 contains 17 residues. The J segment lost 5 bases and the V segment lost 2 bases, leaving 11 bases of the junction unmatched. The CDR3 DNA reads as TGTGCCAGCAGCTTAAGACGTGGCTGGACAGGGGGCCACGAGCAGTACTTC. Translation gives CASSLRRGWTGGHEQYF.

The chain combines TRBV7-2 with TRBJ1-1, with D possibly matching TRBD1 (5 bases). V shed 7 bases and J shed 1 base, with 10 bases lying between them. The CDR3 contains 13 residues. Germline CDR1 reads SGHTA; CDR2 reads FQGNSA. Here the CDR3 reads CASIPRENTEAFF. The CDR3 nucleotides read TGTGCCAGCATCCCCAGGGAGAACACTGAAGCTTTCTTT.

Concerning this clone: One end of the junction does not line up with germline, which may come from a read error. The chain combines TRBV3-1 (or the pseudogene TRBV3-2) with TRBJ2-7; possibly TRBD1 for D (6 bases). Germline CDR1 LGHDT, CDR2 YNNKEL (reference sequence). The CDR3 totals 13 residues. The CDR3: CASSLKDSLNPHF. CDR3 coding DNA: TGTGCCAGCAGCCTCAAGGACAGCCTGAATCCCCACTTC.

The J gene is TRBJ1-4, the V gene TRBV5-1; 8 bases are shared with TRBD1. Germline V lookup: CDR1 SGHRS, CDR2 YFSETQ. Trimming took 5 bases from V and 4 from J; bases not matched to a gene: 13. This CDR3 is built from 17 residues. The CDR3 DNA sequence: TGCGCCAGCAGGTCGACAGGGGCCGCCGCAGATAATGAAAAACTGTTTTTT. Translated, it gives CASRSTGAAADNEKLFF.

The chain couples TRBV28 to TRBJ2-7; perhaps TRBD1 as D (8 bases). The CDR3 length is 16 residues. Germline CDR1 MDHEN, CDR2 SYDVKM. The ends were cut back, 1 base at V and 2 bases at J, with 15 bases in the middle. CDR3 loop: CASSLSTQGGAYEQYF. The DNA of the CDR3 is TGTGCCAGCAGTTTATCGACACAGGGGGGGGCCTACGAGCAGTACTTC.

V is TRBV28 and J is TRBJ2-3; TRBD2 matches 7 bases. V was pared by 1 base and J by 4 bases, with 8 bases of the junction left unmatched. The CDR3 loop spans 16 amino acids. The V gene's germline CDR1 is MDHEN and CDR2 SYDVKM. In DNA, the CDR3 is TGTGCCAGCAGTTTATCAGGCAGCGGGACCGCAGATACGCAGTATTTT. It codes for CASSLSGSGTADTQYF.

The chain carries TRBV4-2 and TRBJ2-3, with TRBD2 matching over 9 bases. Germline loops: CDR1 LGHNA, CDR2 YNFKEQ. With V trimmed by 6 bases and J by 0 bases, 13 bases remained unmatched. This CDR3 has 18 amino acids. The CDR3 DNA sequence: TGTGCCAGCAGTCCACCTCTTCGACTAGCGGAAAGCACAGATACGCAGTATTTT. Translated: CASSPPLRLAESTDTQYF.

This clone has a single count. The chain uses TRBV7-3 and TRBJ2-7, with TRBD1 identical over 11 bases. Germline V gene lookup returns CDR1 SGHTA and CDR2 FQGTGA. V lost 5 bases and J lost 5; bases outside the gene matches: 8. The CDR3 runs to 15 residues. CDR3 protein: CASSQDRGRRHEQYF. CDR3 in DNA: TGTGCCAGCAGCCAGGACAGGGGGCGCCGGCACGAGCAGTACTTC. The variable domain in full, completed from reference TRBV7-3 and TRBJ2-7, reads GAGVSQTPSNKVTEKGKYVELRCDPISGHTALYWYRQSLGQGPEFLIYFQGTGAADDSGLPNDRFFAVRPEGSVSTLKIQRTERGDSAVYLCASSQDRGRRHEQYFGPGTRLTVT.

The CDR3, as DNA: TGTGCCATCTCCCCGGAAGAGGGGAGGGGTGGGGCCAACGTCCTGACTTTC. This gives the protein CAISPEEGRGGANVLTF. The chain has TRBV10-3 and TRBJ2-6; TRBD2 matches 7 bases. Germline CDR1 and CDR2: ENHRY and SYGVKD. The CDR3 extends over 17 amino acids. Losses at the gene ends were 8 bases for V and 3 bases for J; bases not matched to a gene: 13.

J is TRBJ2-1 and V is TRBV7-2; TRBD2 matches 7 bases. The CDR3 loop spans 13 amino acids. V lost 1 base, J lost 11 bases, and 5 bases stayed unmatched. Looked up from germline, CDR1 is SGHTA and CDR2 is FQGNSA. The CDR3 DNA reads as TGTGCCAGCAGCTTAGGATCCAGCGGGAAGCAGTTCTTC. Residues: CASSLGSSGKQFF.

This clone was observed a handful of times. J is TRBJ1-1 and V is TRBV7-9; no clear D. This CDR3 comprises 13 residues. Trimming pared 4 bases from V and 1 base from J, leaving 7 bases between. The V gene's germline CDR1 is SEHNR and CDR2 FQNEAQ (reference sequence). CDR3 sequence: CASSSQPNTEAFF. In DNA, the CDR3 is TGTGCCAGCAGCTCTCAGCCGAACACTGAAGCTTTCTTT.

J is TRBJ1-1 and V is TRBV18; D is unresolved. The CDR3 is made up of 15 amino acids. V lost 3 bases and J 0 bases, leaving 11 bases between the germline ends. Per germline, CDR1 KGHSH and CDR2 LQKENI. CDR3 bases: TGTGCCAGCTCACCCCCGAACGGGGTGAACACTGAAGCTTTCTTT. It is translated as CASSPPNGVNTEAFF.

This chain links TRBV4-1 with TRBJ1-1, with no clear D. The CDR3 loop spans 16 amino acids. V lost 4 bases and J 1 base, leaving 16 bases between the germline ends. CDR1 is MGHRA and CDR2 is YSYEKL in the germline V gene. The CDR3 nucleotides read TGCGCCAGCAGCCCCCGACGGAGGGAAAGGAACACTGAAGCTTTCTTT. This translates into CASSPRRRERNTEAFF.

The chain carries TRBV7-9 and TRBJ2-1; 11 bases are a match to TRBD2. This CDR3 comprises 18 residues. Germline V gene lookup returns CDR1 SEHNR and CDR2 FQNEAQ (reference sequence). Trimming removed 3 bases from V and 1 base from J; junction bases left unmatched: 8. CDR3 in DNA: TGTGCCAGCAGCTTGAATCTCAGACTAGCGGGATCCTACAATGAGCAGTTCTTC. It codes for CASSLNLRLAGSYNEQFF.

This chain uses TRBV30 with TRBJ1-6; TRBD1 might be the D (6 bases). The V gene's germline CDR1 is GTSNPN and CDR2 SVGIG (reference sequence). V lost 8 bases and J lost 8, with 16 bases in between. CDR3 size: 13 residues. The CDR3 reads CAQGQGWDSPLHF. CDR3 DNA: TGTGCCCAAGGGCAGGGGTGGGATTCACCCCTCCACTTT.

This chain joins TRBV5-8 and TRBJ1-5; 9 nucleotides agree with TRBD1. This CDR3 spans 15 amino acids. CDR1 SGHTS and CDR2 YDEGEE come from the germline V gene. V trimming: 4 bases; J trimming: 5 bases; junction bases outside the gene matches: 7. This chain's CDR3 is CASSLPGTGHQPQHF. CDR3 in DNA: TGTGCCAGCAGCCTTCCCGGGACAGGGCATCAGCCCCAGCATTTT.

The CDR3 nucleotides read TGTGCCAGCAGCCAAACCAACACTGAAGCTTTCTTT. Translation: CASSQTNTEAFF. The gene calls are TRBV3-1 (or the pseudogene TRBV3-2) and TRBJ1-1; no firm D call. The V gene lost 2 bases and the J gene lost 2 bases, with 3 bases spanning the gap. This CDR3 spans 12 amino acids. Germline V gives CDR1 LGHDT, CDR2 YNNKEL (reference sequence).

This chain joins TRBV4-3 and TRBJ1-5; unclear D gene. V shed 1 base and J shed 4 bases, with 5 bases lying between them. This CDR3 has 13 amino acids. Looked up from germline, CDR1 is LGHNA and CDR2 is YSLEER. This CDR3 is CASSQVLNQPQHF. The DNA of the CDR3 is TGCGCCAGCAGCCAAGTGTTAAATCAGCCCCAGCATTTT.

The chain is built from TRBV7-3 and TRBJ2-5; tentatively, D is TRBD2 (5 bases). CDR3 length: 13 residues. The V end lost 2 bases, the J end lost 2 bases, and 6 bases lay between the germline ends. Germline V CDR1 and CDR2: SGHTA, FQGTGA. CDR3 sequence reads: CASSLGEQETQYF. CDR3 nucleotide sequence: TGTGCCAGCAGCTTAGGGGAGCAAGAGACCCAGTACTTC.

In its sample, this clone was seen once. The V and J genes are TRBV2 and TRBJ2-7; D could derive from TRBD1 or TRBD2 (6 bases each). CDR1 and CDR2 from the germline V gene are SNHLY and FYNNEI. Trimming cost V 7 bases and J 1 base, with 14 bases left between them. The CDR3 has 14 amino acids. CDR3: CASKRGDGSYEQYF. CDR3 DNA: TGTGCCAGCAAAAGGGGGGACGGTTCCTACGAGCAGTACTTC.